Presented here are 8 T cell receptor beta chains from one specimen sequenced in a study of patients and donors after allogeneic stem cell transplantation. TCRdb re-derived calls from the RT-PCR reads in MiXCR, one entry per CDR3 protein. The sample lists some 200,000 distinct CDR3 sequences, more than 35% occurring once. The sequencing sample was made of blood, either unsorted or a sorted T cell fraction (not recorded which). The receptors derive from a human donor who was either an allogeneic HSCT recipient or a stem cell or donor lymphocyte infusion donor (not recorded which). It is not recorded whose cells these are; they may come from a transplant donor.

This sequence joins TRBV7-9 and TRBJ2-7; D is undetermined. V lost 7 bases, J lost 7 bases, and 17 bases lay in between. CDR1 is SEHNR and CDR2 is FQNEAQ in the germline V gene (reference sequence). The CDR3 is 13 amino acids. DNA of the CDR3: TGTGCCAGCACTAGTACAAGTACGGAAGAGCAGTACTTC. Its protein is CASTSTSTEEQYF.

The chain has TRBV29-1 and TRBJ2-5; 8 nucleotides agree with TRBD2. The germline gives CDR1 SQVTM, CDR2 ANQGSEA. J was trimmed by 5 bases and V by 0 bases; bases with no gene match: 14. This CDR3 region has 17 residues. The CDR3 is CSVEDSGLGDFWETQYF. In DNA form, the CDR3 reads TGCAGCGTTGAAGATTCGGGACTAGGAGATTTCTGGGAGACCCAGTACTTC.

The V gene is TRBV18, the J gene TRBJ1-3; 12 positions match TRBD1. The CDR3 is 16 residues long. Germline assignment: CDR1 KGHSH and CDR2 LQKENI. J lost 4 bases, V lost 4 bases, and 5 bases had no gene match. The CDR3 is CASSLPGQGAGNTIYF. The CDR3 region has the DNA TGTGCCAGCTCACTACCGGGACAGGGGGCCGGAAACACCATATATTTT.

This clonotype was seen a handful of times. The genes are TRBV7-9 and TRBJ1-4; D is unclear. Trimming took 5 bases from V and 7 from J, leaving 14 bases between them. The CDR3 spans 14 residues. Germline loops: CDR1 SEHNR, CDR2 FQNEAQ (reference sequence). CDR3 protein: CASSPLASLEKLFF. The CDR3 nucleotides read TGTGCCAGCAGCCCCCTCGCCTCCCTTGAAAAACTGTTTTTT.

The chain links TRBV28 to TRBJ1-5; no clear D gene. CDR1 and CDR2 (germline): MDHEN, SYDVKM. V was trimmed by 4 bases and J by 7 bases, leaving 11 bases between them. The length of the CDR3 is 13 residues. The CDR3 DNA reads TGTGCCAGCAGTTCAACGGGGAGACAGCCCCAGCATTTT. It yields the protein CASSSTGRQPQHF.

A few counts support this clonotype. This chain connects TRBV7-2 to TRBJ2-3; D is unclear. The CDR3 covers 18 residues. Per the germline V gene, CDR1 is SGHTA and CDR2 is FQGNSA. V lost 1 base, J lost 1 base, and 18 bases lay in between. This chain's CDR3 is CASSLEDLGLTRTDTQYF. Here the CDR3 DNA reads TGTGCCAGCAGCTTAGAAGACCTCGGGCTAACACGCACAGATACGCAGTATTTT.

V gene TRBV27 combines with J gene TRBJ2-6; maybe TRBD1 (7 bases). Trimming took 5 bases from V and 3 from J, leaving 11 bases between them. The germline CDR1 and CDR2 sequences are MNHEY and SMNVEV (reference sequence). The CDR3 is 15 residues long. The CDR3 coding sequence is TGTGCCAGCAGTCAGGGGGGTGGTGGGGCCAACGTCCTGACTTTC. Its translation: CASSQGGGGANVLTF.

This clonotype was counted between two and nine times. The CDR3 DNA is TGCAGTGCTAGCTCCCGGGCCCCTAATGAAAAACTGTTTTTT. It yields the protein CSASSRAPNEKLFF. The chain couples TRBV20-1 to TRBJ1-4, with D unresolved. The CDR3 consists of 14 residues. With 3 bases removed from V and 3 bases from J, the gap between germline ends came to 11 bases. Germline V gene data show CDR1 as DFQATT and CDR2 as SNEGSKA (reference sequence).